The rows below give T cell receptor beta chains drawn from one sample of a study of human T cells and chemical hapten exposure. A single record per CDR3 protein comes from TCRdb applying MiXCR to the RACE reads. The sample has around 190,000 distinct CDR3 sequences, about a fifth seen once; the top ten hold about 6.7%. The specimen comprised whole blood, sampled in connection with sensitization to the hapten diphenylcyclopropenone (DPC). All receptors derive from a woman between 50 and 59 years old with alopecia areata. Some clones in this sample may be carry-over from other donors' samples. The CDR3 runs from the conserved cysteine through the conserved F or W. A D gene is named only where the DNA matches it firmly. Clone size appears in some rows only: once, few, many, or a class for an expanded clone.

CDR3	DNA	D	V	J	size
CASSPSLGGPSGANVLTF	TGTGCCAGCAGCCCCTCTCTGGGAGGGCCGTCGGGGGCCAACGTCCTGACTTTC	TRBD2	TRBV7-3	TRBJ2-6	-
CASSQAGELFF	TGCGCCAGCAGCCAGGCCGGGGAGCTGTTTTTT	-	TRBV4-1	TRBJ2-2	few
CASSWTSGTNTGELFF	TGCGCCAGCAGCTGGACTAGCGGGACGAACACCGGGGAGCTGTTTTTT	TRBD2	TRBV5-1	TRBJ2-2	few
CSARDEVARGYEQFF	TGCAGTGCTAGAGATGAGGTAGCCAGAGGCTATGAGCAGTTCTTC	-	TRBV20-1	TRBJ2-1	many
CASSYDLSGGTYNEQFF	TGTGCCAGCAGTTACGACCTATCGGGCGGAACTTACAATGAGCAGTTCTTC	-	TRBV6-5	TRBJ2-1	few
CASSQVGGRRNTGELFF	TGCGCCAGCAGCCAAGTAGGTGGGCGGCGGAACACCGGGGAGCTGTTTTTT	-	TRBV4-1	TRBJ2-2	few
CASSQDPQVIGTEAFF	TGTGCCAGCAGCCAAGACCCACAGGTTATCGGAACTGAAGCTTTCTTT	-	TRBV3-1	TRBJ1-1	-
CASSLSWVPEAFF	TGTGCCAGCAGCTTGTCATGGGTTCCTGAAGCTTTCTTT	-	TRBV7-2	TRBJ1-1	many
CASSLLGGIDSPLHF	TGCGCCAGCAGCTTGTTAGGGGGAATAGATTCACCCCTCCACTTT	-	TRBV5-1	TRBJ1-6	-
CASSYGTGRKIYEQYF	TGTGCCAGCAGTTACGGGACAGGGAGGAAGATCTACGAGCAGTACTTC	TRBD1	TRBV6-6	TRBJ2-7	-
CASSLDSLIQYF	TGTGCCAGCTCTCTAGACAGCCTTATTCAGTACTTC	-	TRBV18	TRBJ2-4	once
CAISGAESPLHF	TGTGCCATCAGTGGGGCGGAATCACCCCTCCACTTT	-	TRBV10-3	TRBJ1-6	few
CSASPTSVSYNEQFF	TGCAGTGCTAGCCCGACTAGCGTCTCCTACAATGAGCAGTTCTTC	TRBD2	TRBV20-1	TRBJ2-1	-
CASSDPGLAGGIEQFF	TGTGCCAGCAGTGACCCCGGGCTAGCGGGAGGTATTGAGCAGTTCTTC	TRBD2	TRBV25-1	TRBJ2-1	-
CASSYTSWGEQYF	TGTGCCAGCAGTTACACTAGCTGGGGGGAGCAGTACTTC	-	TRBV6-6	TRBJ2-7	few
CASSPGIEDIQYF	TGTGCCAGCTCCCCGGGGATTGAGGACATTCAGTACTTC	-	TRBV18	TRBJ2-4	-
CASSLSGGALRDTQYF	TGTGCCAGCAGTTTGTCTGGAGGAGCCCTCAGAGATACGCAGTATTTT	-	TRBV12-3/TRBV12-4	TRBJ2-3	many
CASSLAGGSNPYEQYF	TGTGCCAGCAGTCTAGCTGGCGGGAGTAACCCCTACGAGCAGTACTTC	TRBD2	TRBV6-4	TRBJ2-7	-
CASWNEQFF	TGTGCCAGTTGGAATGAGCAGTTCTTC	-	TRBV11-1	TRBJ2-1	-
CASKGALYSEQYF	TGTGCCAGCAAAGGAGCCTTGTACTCCGAGCAGTACTTC	-	TRBV6-2/TRBV6-3	TRBJ2-7	many
CASSRDDRVLGELFF	TGTGCCAGCAGTCGTGACGACAGGGTCCTCGGTGAGCTGTTTTTT	TRBD1	TRBV6-2/TRBV6-3	TRBJ2-2	many
CASSLSPLAADTQYF	TGTGCCAGCAGCTTATCCCCCCTAGCTGCAGATACGCAGTATTTT	-	TRBV7-3	TRBJ2-3	-
CSVVRAGMNTEAFF	TGCAGCGTTGTTAGGGCGGGCATGAACACTGAAGCTTTCTTT	-	TRBV29-1	TRBJ1-1	-
CASNTGTSGYNEQFF	TGTGCCAGCAATACCGGGACTAGCGGTTACAATGAGCAGTTCTTC	TRBD2	TRBV12-3/TRBV12-4	TRBJ2-1	-
CSVEISGNTEAFF	TGCAGCGTTGAAATATCAGGGAACACTGAAGCTTTCTTT	-	TRBV29-1	TRBJ1-1	-
CASSLGTSAPSTDTQYF	TGCGCCAGCAGCTTGGGGACTAGCGCCCCTAGCACAGATACGCAGTATTTT	TRBD2	TRBV5-1	TRBJ2-3	-
CSVDGQSGSYNEQFF	TGCAGCGTTGATGGTCAATCAGGCTCCTACAATGAGCAGTTCTTC	-	TRBV29-1	TRBJ2-1	-
CASRGQGRETQYF	TGTGCCAGCAGGGGACAGGGAAGGGAGACCCAGTACTTC	TRBD1	TRBV2	TRBJ2-5	-
CSVERGSEQFF	TGCAGCGTTGAAAGGGGGAGTGAGCAGTTCTTC	-	TRBV29-1	TRBJ2-1	-
CASSEALFAGSGNTIYF	TGTGCCAGCAGTGAAGCGCTGTTCGCGGGCTCTGGAAACACCATATATTTT	-	TRBV6-1	TRBJ1-3	-
CSARNRGTGANVLTF	TGCAGTGCTAGGAACAGGGGCACTGGGGCCAACGTCCTGACTTTC	TRBD1	TRBV20-1	TRBJ2-6	-
CASSGGDRGDTEAFF	TGCGCCAGCAGCGGGGGGGACAGGGGAGACACTGAAGCTTTCTTT	TRBD1	TRBV5-1	TRBJ1-1	few
CASSLLQGLAEAFF	TGTGCCAGCAGCCTACTACAGGGCTTGGCTGAAGCTTTCTTT	-	TRBV6-2/TRBV6-3	TRBJ1-1	few
CASSPPVSVEKLFF	TGTGCCAGCAGCCCTCCGGTATCTGTTGAAAAACTGTTTTTT	-	TRBV7-9	TRBJ1-4	-
CASSQGASNQPQHF	TGTGCCAGCAGCCAGGGGGCTAGCAATCAGCCCCAGCATTTT	TRBD1	TRBV12-3/TRBV12-4	TRBJ1-5	-
CASSGPHYDRQGANVLTF	TGTGCCAGCAGCGGACCCCATTATGACCGTCAAGGGGCCAACGTCCTGACTTTC	-	TRBV9	TRBJ2-6	few
CASSQVGSGNQPQHF	TGCGCCAGCAGCCAAGTAGGGTCAGGCAATCAGCCCCAGCATTTT	-	TRBV4-1	TRBJ1-5	few
CAWSVPSGRVYNEQFF	TGTGCCTGGAGTGTACCGTCCGGGAGGGTCTACAATGAGCAGTTCTTC	TRBD2	TRBV30	TRBJ2-1	-
CSARVNSNEQFF	TGCAGTGCTAGGGTGAACAGCAATGAGCAGTTCTTC	-	TRBV20-1	TRBJ2-1	-
CARRVAGATGELFF	TGTGCCCGACGGGTAGCGGGAGCAACCGGGGAGCTGTTTTTT	TRBD2	TRBV30	TRBJ2-2	few
CASSPGQDPTEAFF	TGTGCCAGCAGCCCTGGACAGGATCCAACTGAAGCTTTCTTT	TRBD1	TRBV12-3/TRBV12-4	TRBJ1-1	-
CASRPGYRRNEKLFF	TGTGCCAGCAGACCGGGTTACAGACGTAATGAAAAACTGTTTTTT	-	TRBV12-3/TRBV12-4	TRBJ1-4	few
CASSSLSELAGGGYNEQFF	TGTGCCAGCAGCAGTTTGAGCGAGCTAGCGGGAGGAGGTTACAATGAGCAGTTCTTT	TRBD2	TRBV27	TRBJ2-1	-
CASSLGFRLATYEQYF	TGTGCCAGCAGCTTAGGCTTTCGTCTAGCAACCTACGAGCAGTACTTC	-	TRBV7-8	TRBJ2-7	-
CASSLERSGYNEQFF	TGTGCCAGCAGCTTGGAGAGGTCGGGCTACAATGAGCAGTTCTTC	-	TRBV5-4	TRBJ2-1	few
CSAFRDGETQYF	TGCAGTGCTTTCCGGGACGGGGAGACCCAGTACTTC	-	TRBV20-1	TRBJ2-5	few
CASRLGQNTEAFF	TGTGCCAGCAGATTGGGTCAGAACACTGAAGCTTTCTTT	-	TRBV2	TRBJ1-1	-
CASSQGAARGSDEQFF	TGCGCCAGCAGCCAAGGAGCGGCCAGGGGGAGCGATGAGCAGTTCTTC	TRBD1	TRBV4-1	TRBJ2-1	few
CASSVEPTGLSGNTIYF	TGTGCCAGCAGCGTAGAACCGACAGGGCTCTCTGGAAACACCATATATTTT	TRBD1	TRBV9	TRBJ1-3	-
CASSFGAEDTGELFF	TGTGCCAGCAGTTTCGGGGCTGAGGACACCGGGGAGCTGTTTTTT	-	TRBV27	TRBJ2-2	-
CSARVGQGSSPLHF	TGCAGTGCTAGAGTAGGGCAGGGTAGTTCACCCCTCCACTTT	-	TRBV20-1	TRBJ1-6	-
CASSSSFLNTEAFF	TGTGCCAGCAGCTCCTCTTTCCTGAACACTGAAGCTTTCTTT	-	TRBV11-1	TRBJ1-1	many
CASSPTSGQETQYF	TGTGCCAGCAGCCCGACTAGCGGCCAAGAGACCCAGTACTTC	TRBD2	TRBV6-5	TRBJ2-5	-
CATSDLARVKRCTEAFF	TGTGCCACCAGTGATCTCGCTAGGGTTAAGAGGTGCACTGAAGCTTTCTTT	-	TRBV24-1	TRBJ1-1	once